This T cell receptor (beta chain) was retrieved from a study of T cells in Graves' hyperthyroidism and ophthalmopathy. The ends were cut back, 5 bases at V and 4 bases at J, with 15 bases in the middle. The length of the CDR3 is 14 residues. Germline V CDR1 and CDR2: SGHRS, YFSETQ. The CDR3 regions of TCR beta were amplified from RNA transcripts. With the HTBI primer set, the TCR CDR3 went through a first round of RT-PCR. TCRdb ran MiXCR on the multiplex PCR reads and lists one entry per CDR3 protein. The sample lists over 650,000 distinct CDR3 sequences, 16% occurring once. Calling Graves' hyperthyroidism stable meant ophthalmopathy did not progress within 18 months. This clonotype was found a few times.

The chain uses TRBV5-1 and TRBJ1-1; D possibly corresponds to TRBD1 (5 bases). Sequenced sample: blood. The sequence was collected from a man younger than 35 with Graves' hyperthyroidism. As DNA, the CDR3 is TGCGCCAGCAGTTCGTGGGGGAGCGGCACTGAAGCTTTCTTT. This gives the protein CASSSWGSGTEAFF. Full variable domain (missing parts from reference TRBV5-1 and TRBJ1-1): KAGVTQTPRYLIKTRGQQVTLSCSPISGHRSVSWYQQTPGQGLQFLFEYFSETQRNKGNFPGRFSGRQFSNSRSEMNVSTLELGDSALYLCASSSWGSGTEAFFGQGTRLTVV.